The 21 T cell receptor beta chains given below trace back to one sample, sequenced in a study of T cells in Graves' hyperthyroidism and ophthalmopathy. Amplified TCR beta CDR3 regions came from RNA transcripts. The HTBI primer set served for first-round RT-PCR of the TCR CDR3. Via MiXCR, TCRdb re-called the multiplex PCR reads, giving one row per CDR3 protein. The sample has a few hundred thousand distinct CDR3 sequences; about 20% are singletons. The specimen was blood. The receptors here all came from a young woman with Graves' hyperthyroidism.

V is TRBV7-9 and J is TRBJ1-2; tentative D call: TRBD1 (6 bases). This CDR3 spans 10 amino acids. Per germline, CDR1 SEHNR and CDR2 FQNEAQ (reference sequence). V lost 11 bases and J 8 bases, leaving 12 bases between the germline ends. The CDR3 reads CAGDRLGYTF. The CDR3 DNA is TGTGCCGGAGACAGGCTGGGCTACACCTTC.

V usage is TRBV12-3 or TRBV12-4 and J usage is TRBJ2-2; the D is unclear. The CDR3 length is 16 residues. V was pared by 2 bases and J by 4 bases, with 14 bases between. The CDR3 DNA reads TGTGCCAGCAGTTTAAGTCAGGCCTATAGCACCGGGGAGCTGTTTTTT. Translated: CASSLSQAYSTGELFF.

This clonotype was observed at least ten times. This chain links TRBV27 with TRBJ2-2; the D gene is possibly TRBD2 (6 bases). The germline V gene encodes CDR1 MNHEY and CDR2 SMNVEV (reference sequence). Trimming took off 2 bases at V and 5 bases at J, with 12 bases between the two ends. This CDR3 has 15 residues. CDR3 in amino acids: CASSLGGTGTGELFF. The CDR3, as DNA: TGTGCCAGCAGTTTAGGAGGGACGGGGACCGGGGAGCTGTTTTTT.

This clonotype was seen repeatedly, ten times or more. The chain has TRBV5-1 and TRBJ2-7, with D possibly matching TRBD2 (5 bases). Looked up from germline, CDR1 is SGHRS and CDR2 is YFSETQ. Trimming took off 2 bases at V and 0 bases at J, with 9 bases between the two ends. The CDR3 length is 14 residues. The DNA of the CDR3 is TGCGCCAGCAGCTTACTAGGGAGCTCCTACGAGCAGTACTTC. Its protein product is CASSLLGSSYEQYF.

The V call is TRBV29-1, the J call TRBJ1-2; 7 bases fit TRBD1. The germline V gene encodes CDR1 SQVTM and CDR2 ANQGSEA. The CDR3 contains 13 residues. Germline trimming cut 0 bases from V and 3 bases from J; bases unmatched to any gene: 1. The CDR3 nucleotides read TGCAGCGTTGAAGACAGGGGGGACTATGGCTACACCTTC. The encoded protein is CSVEDRGDYGYTF.

This clonotype was seen repeatedly, ten times or more. This rearrangement joins TRBV12-3 or TRBV12-4 to TRBJ1-5, with 9 bases lining up with TRBD1. The ends lost 6 bases at V and 6 bases at J; junction bases unmatched: 6. The CDR3 length is 14 residues. The CDR3 bases are TGTGCCAGCAGCCCCGGACAGGGGATTCAGCCCCAGCATTTT. This codes for CASSPGQGIQPQHF.

This clonotype was picked up many times. V gene TRBV24-1 combines with J gene TRBJ1-2; 11 bases are shared with TRBD1. Germline V gene sequence: CDR1 KGHDR, CDR2 SFDVKD. CDR3 length equals 15 residues. Trimming cost V 5 bases and J 4 bases; bases outside gene matches: 5. The CDR3 here is CATSGGDRGFYGYTF. The CDR3 DNA is TGTGCCACCAGTGGAGGGGACAGGGGGTTCTATGGCTACACCTTC.

This clonotype has ten or more counts. V is TRBV7-2 and J is TRBJ2-7; D remains ambiguous. This CDR3 spans 11 amino acids. With 3 bases removed from V and 6 bases from J, the gap between germline ends came to 6 bases. CDR1 SGHTA and CDR2 FQGNSA come from the germline V gene. CDR3 nucleotide sequence: TGTGCCAGCAGCTTCGTTGTCGAGCAGTACTTC. This codes for CASSFVVEQYF.

This clonotype was picked up many times. V and J are TRBV5-1 and TRBJ2-7; D is undetermined. There are 16 residues in the CDR3. V was clipped by 0 bases and J by 7 bases, with 20 bases between them. Germline V CDR1 and CDR2: SGHRS, YFSETQ. The CDR3 DNA reads as TGCGCCAGCAGCTTGGCCTTCGGTGGCCCCTCCGCTGAGCAGTACTTC. Encoded protein: CASSLAFGGPSAEQYF.

There are many counts of this clonotype. The chain joins TRBV20-1 to TRBJ2-5, with 7 positions matching TRBD1. V dropped 7 bases and J dropped 4; count of bases not matched to a gene: 9. The length of the CDR3 is 13 residues. CDR1 is DFQATT and CDR2 is SNEGSKA in the germline V gene (reference sequence). The CDR3 nucleotides read TGCAGTGTAAAGACAGGGCGGTCAGAGACCCAGTACTTC. This gives the protein CSVKTGRSETQYF.

This clonotype occurred many times. The chain has TRBV6-1 and TRBJ2-7; 7 bases match TRBD1. The CDR3 length is 12 residues. Looked up from germline, CDR1 is MNHNS and CDR2 is SASEGT. V lost 6 bases and J lost 10; bases outside the gene matches: 9. In DNA form, the CDR3 reads TGTGCCAGCAGGACGACAGGGAAGGACCAGTACTTC. Its protein product is CASRTTGKDQYF.

This clonotype was counted ten times or more. The V and J genes are TRBV19 and TRBJ2-7; possibly TRBD1 or TRBD2 for D (6 bases each). The CDR3 extends over 14 amino acids. CDR1 and CDR2 from the germline V gene are LNHDA and SQIVND (reference sequence). V was shortened by 2 bases and J by 5 bases, with 13 bases between the two germline ends. CDR3 residues: CASSIKQGGHEQYF. The CDR3 DNA reads as TGTGCCAGTAGTATAAAACAGGGAGGTCACGAGCAGTACTTC.

At least ten counts were recorded for this clonotype. The rearrangement joins TRBV2 to TRBJ1-6, with TRBD1 identical over 7 bases. Germline V gene data show CDR1 as SNHLY and CDR2 as FYNNEI. V lost 5 bases and J lost 9; bases outside the gene matches: 10. The CDR3 consists of 15 residues. The CDR3 reads CASSSGTEATSPLHF. CDR3 bases: TGTGCCAGCAGTTCCGGGACAGAGGCTACTTCACCCCTCCACTTT.

This clonotype was recorded at least ten times. This sequence joins TRBV18 and TRBJ2-7, with D perhaps matching TRBD1 or TRBD2 (5 bases each). The CDR3 sequence is 14 residues long. The ends were cut back, 3 bases at V and 9 bases at J, with 18 bases in the middle. CDR1 is KGHSH, CDR2 LQKENI, per germline. In nucleotides, the CDR3 is TGTGCCAGCTCACCGAGGGGCACACCGGACGGGCAGTACTTC. This sequence encodes CASSPRGTPDGQYF.

This clonotype was observed many times. J is TRBJ2-5 and V is TRBV5-6, with TRBD2 matching 10 bases. There are 15 residues in the CDR3. Germline V gives CDR1 SGHDT, CDR2 YYEEEE. The V and J ends lost 1 base and 5 bases, in that order; junction bases with no gene match: 5. CDR3 nucleotide sequence: TGTGCCAGCAGCTTGCCGGCTAGCGGGGGCGAGACCCAGTACTTC. Translated: CASSLPASGGETQYF.

V usage is TRBV5-1 and J usage is TRBJ2-4; tentative D call: TRBD2 (6 bases). Germline CDR1 reads SGHRS; CDR2 reads YFSETQ. The CDR3 contains 14 residues. V was pared by 0 bases and J by 8 bases, with 12 bases between. The CDR3 loop reads CASSLAEWGDIQYF. The CDR3 nucleotides read TGCGCCAGCAGCTTGGCGGAATGGGGGGACATTCAGTACTTC.

This rearrangement joins TRBV6-7 to TRBJ1-6, with no clear D. TRBV6-7 is an ORF; its function is uncertain. This CDR3 is 15 amino acids long. V lost 7 bases, J lost 10 bases, and 20 bases lay in between. CDR3 coding DNA: TGTGCCAGCACTGGTAACGGACCCAGGACCTCACCCCTCCACTTT. Protein product: CASTGNGPRTSPLHF.

The V gene is TRBV20-1, the J gene TRBJ2-7, with 9 positions matching TRBD2. The germline gives CDR1 DFQATT, CDR2 SNEGSKA (reference sequence). The CDR3 length is 14 residues. The J segment lost 0 bases and the V segment lost 6 bases, leaving 6 bases of the junction unmatched. The CDR3 reads CSAGSGGSSYEQYF. For the CDR3, the DNA is TGCAGTGCCGGGAGCGGGGGGAGCTCCTACGAGCAGTACTTC.

The sample holds many counts of this clonotype. The rearrangement joins TRBV12-3 or TRBV12-4 to TRBJ1-2, with 9 bases that match TRBD1. Trimming removed 8 bases from V and 4 bases from J; junction bases left unmatched: 5. The CDR3 sequence is 13 residues long. CDR3 residues: CASADRGGYGYTF. The CDR3 DNA reads TGTGCCAGCGCGGACAGGGGCGGCTATGGCTACACCTTC.

This clonotype occurred many times. The chain couples TRBV6-2 or TRBV6-3 to TRBJ1-2; D is unresolved. This CDR3 contains 15 residues. The germline CDR1 and CDR2 sequences are MNHEY and SVGEGT. V lost 2 bases and J 2 bases, leaving 12 bases between the germline ends. CDR3 loop: CASSYATQRNYGYTF. The CDR3 nucleotides are TGTGCCAGCAGTTACGCGACACAAAGAAACTATGGCTACACCTTC.

This clonotype occurred many times. The chain employs TRBV12-3 or TRBV12-4 and TRBJ2-5; D is possibly TRBD2 (6 bases). V was shortened by 6 bases and J by 5 bases, with 10 bases between the two germline ends. The CDR3 loop spans 12 amino acids. CDR3 in amino acids: CASSFGGETQYF. The CDR3 nucleotides are TGTGCCAGCAGCTTTGGGGGGGAGACCCAGTACTTC.